The sequence of this T cell receptor beta chain was determined in a study of T cells after posttransplantation cyclophosphamide (dated by TCRdb to about 2016). About the full investigation: Using TRB sequencing, the study followed how the T cell repertoire reconstituted after myeloablative bone marrow transplantation in which posttransplantation cyclophosphamide served as GVHD prophylaxis. Antigen receptor sequencing was done on samples from around 32 PTCy-treated patients and from approximately 17 related bone marrow donors of those patients. Blood from all 35 or so PTCy patients who had 1-year posttransplant specimens underwent TRB sequencing. In 3 patients, up to about 3 additional blood samples taken between 2 and 5.2 years after transplant also underwent TRB sequencing, as did pretransplant blood from 4 patients. Because TRA and TRB clonality were tightly correlated in fewer than 10 samples, subsequent TCR analyses were focused on TRB only. Public TRB sequences were queried against a database of over 3,500 sequences associated with responses to pathogens, tumor antigens, self-antigens and alloantigens. Overall results and qualifications from the work: At 1-2 months, donor-recipient similarity was low but rose over the first year, and the later blood repertoires were often dominated by donor CD8+ memory clones. Across the approximately 48 patients, TRB clonality was highly associated with recipient CMV seropositivity and CMV reactivation, and diversity with PTCy was similar to that in the CNI/methotrexate controls. The TRB repertoires of T cells infiltrating skin or GI tract showed only limited overlap with the TRB repertoires of T cells in blood.

Genomic DNA was used for TRB sequencing, which was performed with the immunoSEQ assay at survey resolution or with the hsTCRB kit. As for the original processing: The immunoSEQ software handled initial read processing, and the LymphoSeq R package was used for repertoire analyses. Clonality was calculated as 1 minus normalized Shannon entropy, and the Gini coefficient was also calculated for each TRB dataset. Phenotypes of unsorted samples were inferred by mapping TRB sequences from sorted subsets of the recipient or donor onto unsorted samples of the same recipient. TCRdb limited this immuneACCESS table to in-frame rearrangements with V and J called. A share of clones is missing; checked studies link under half to unresolved V genes, and the rest is unexplained. V and J calls and clone size are given by that table; D and trimming were obtained from the DNA. Present in this sample are 25,000 or so clones, roughly 88% of which were seen just once. 6.3% of the sample goes to the ten largest clones.

The PTCy-treated patients were drawn from a prospective, multi-institutional clinical trial. Peripheral blood and bone marrow mononuclear cells were isolated by Ficoll-Hypaque density centrifugation and cryopreserved. Turning to this clone: The target of this receptor is not known. The sample holds no much larger clone one base away, and base qualities are not on file.

V is cut by 3 bases and J by 5 bases, and the space between the germline ends is 13 bases. Its CDR3 holds 14 amino acids, cysteine through phenylalanine. Just CDR3 DNA is preserved here, 42 bases in frame from base 1. CDR1 is given as MDHEN and CDR2 as SYDVKM, both from the germline V gene. The sample was PBMCs. Recombination linked TRBV28 to TRBJ1-2, with the D gene not clear enough to name. This receptor was obtained from a woman aged 55 to 70 with a blood cancer, CMV-positive, and with a related stem cell donor. The CDR3 in this case is CASSLLSQNYGYTF. The nucleotide sequence reads TGTGCCAGCAGTTTGTTATCACAGAATTATGGCTACACCTTC.